This T cell receptor beta chain derives from a study of T cell responses to AZD1222 COVID-19 vaccine. Study in general: Combined were second doses at about 4 or about 12 weeks.

Regarding the study as a whole: Clonal diversity may have been underestimated, and the donors were mostly white British, with more females than males. Variant regions that are unmutated are reportedly the target of nearly half of spike-specific TCRs. The study sampled repertoires only after the peak T cell response.

This clone appeared a few times. Its specificity is unknown. Repertoires were generated with immunoSEQ multiplex PCR, while TCRdb's copy carries only in-frame clones and drops some. The profile shows roughly 120,000 clones, just over 85% of them singletons. Material: peripheral blood, obtained on day 0 of AZD1222 vaccination. This sequence was found in an adult in good health.

The CDR3: CASSPPGQGRGYTF. The CDR3 DNA reads TGCGCCAGCAGCCCCCCGGGACAGGGTCGTGGCTACACCTTC. The V and J genes are TRBV4-1 and TRBJ1-2, with 9 bases aligning to TRBD1. This CDR3 region has 14 residues. V shed 4 bases and J 7 bases; nucleotides not matched to a gene: 7. The germline V gene has CDR1 MGHRA and CDR2 YSYEKL.